This passage covers 27 T cell receptor beta chains from one sample sequenced in a study of metastatic and nonmetastatic thyroid tumors. Patients had received no treatment of any kind before thyroid surgery. TCRdb re-called the PCR reads with MiXCR. The sample gives about 26,000 clones, around a quarter of which show up once; 6% is in the top ten. Specimen: blood. The origin of the receptors is a female donor with papillary thyroid cancer or a benign thyroid nodule (not recorded which). Some clones in this sample may be carry-over from other donors' samples.

This clone has ten or more counts. The J gene is TRBJ1-1, the V gene TRBV3-1; D remains ambiguous. The CDR3 is made up of 15 amino acids. Germline loops: CDR1 LGHDT, CDR2 YNNKEL (reference sequence). The germline V and J ends were trimmed by 4 bases and 1 base, with 13 bases remaining between them. CDR3 amino acids: CASSPREGKNTEAFF. The DNA of the CDR3 is TGTGCCAGCAGCCCTCGCGAGGGTAAGAACACTGAAGCTTTCTTT.

The CDR3 here is CATEAGGDNSPLHF. In DNA, the CDR3 is TGTGCCACCGAAGCGGGGGGAGATAATTCACCCCTCCACTTT. The rearrangement uses TRBV15 and TRBJ1-6; D perhaps matches TRBD1 (5 bases). V was clipped by 8 bases and J by 5 bases, with 13 bases between them. The CDR3 loop spans 14 amino acids. CDR1 LNHNV and CDR2 YYDKDF come from the germline V gene (reference sequence).

This clone was counted many times. A much larger clone is a single base away; this may be a read error. This chain connects TRBV28 to TRBJ2-2, with D possibly matching TRBD1 (7 bases). CDR3 size: 17 residues. Germline V gene sequence: CDR1 MDHEN, CDR2 SYDVKM. Between the trimmed V and J ends, which lost 2 bases and 7 bases, there was a span of 20 bases. The CDR3 sequence is CASSLGGTEGLVGELFF. Here the CDR3 DNA reads TGTGCCAGCAGTTTAGGGGGGACAGAGGGCTTGGTCGGGGAGCTGTTTTTT.

The V call is TRBV2, the J call TRBJ2-1; TRBD2 matches at 12 bases. The germline V gene encodes CDR1 SNHLY and CDR2 FYNNEI. CDR3 length: 17 amino acids. Germline trimming cut 1 base from V and 8 bases from J; bases unmatched to any gene: 9. CDR3 bases: TGTGCCAGCAGTGAAGGCAGGTCTAGCGGGAGGGCCGATGAGCAGTTCTTC. It is translated as CASSEGRSSGRADEQFF. Full variable domain (remainder filled in from reference TRBV2 and TRBJ2-1): EPEVTQTPSHQVTQMGQEVILRCVPISNHLYFYWYRQILGQKVEFLVSFYNNEISEKSEIFDDQFSVERPDGSNFTLKIRSTKLEDSAMYFCASSEGRSSGRADEQFFGPGTRLTVL.

V usage is TRBV5-6 and J usage is TRBJ1-2; 7 positions agree with TRBD1. CDR1 is SGHDT and CDR2 is YYEEEE in the germline V gene. This CDR3 comprises 13 residues. After removal of 4 bases from V and 8 bases from J, the junction contained 8 bases not matched to a gene. The CDR3 spells CASSGGQLRGYTF. The DNA of the CDR3 is TGTGCCAGCAGCGGGGGACAGTTGCGGGGCTACACCTTC.

In regard to this clone: One end of the junction does not line up with germline, which may come from a read error. The chain joins TRBV28 to TRBJ2-2, with TRBD1 matching 12 bases. The CDR3 spans 17 residues. Looked up from germline, CDR1 is MDHEN and CDR2 is SYDVKM. The CDR3 DNA reads TGTGCCAGTAGTTTAGGGGGGACAGGGGGCTTGGTCGTTGAGCTGTTTTTT. It is translated as CASSLGGTGGLVVELFF.

This chain joins TRBV20-1 and TRBJ1-1, with D tentatively TRBD1 (6 bases). CDR1 is DFQATT and CDR2 is SNEGSKA in the germline V gene (reference sequence). The CDR3 extends over 14 amino acids. V was cut by 4 bases and J by 12 bases, with 24 bases left in between. The CDR3 sequence is CSAIRTVGRFGTFF. Written as DNA, the CDR3 is TGCAGTGCTATTCGGACAGTGGGCCGGTTTGGAACTTTCTTT.

Sample share makes this clone medium-sized (0.01 to 0.1%). The chain joins TRBV27 to TRBJ2-1; a possible D gene is TRBD1 (6 bases). V gave up 4 bases and J gave up 6 bases, with 10 bases separating them. CDR1 and CDR2 from the germline V gene are MNHEY and SMNVEV (reference sequence). There are 13 residues in the CDR3. As DNA, the CDR3 is TGTGCCAGCAGTTCTGGACAGATCAATGAGCAGTTCTTC. Amino acids: CASSSGQINEQFF.

V usage is TRBV7-2 and J usage is TRBJ2-7, with 8 bases aligning to TRBD1. V lost 0 bases, J lost 7 bases, and 8 bases stayed unmatched. The CDR3 extends over 15 amino acids. Germline CDR1 reads SGHTA; CDR2 reads FQGNSA. The chain's CDR3 is CASSLAGRGLYEQYF. In DNA form, the CDR3 reads TGTGCCAGCAGCTTAGCGGGCAGGGGGCTTTATGAGCAGTACTTC.

This clone was found a few times. The chain links TRBV5-6 to TRBJ2-7; 8 bases align to TRBD2. Germline trimming cut 2 bases from V and 0 bases from J; bases unmatched to any gene: 1. The CDR3 is 14 amino acids. Germline V gene data show CDR1 as SGHDT and CDR2 as YYEEEE. Written as DNA, the CDR3 is TGTGCCAGCAGCTTTAGCGGGACCTCCTACGAGCAGTACTTC. This gives the protein CASSFSGTSYEQYF. Based on the CDR3 plus reference TRBV5-6 and TRBJ2-7, the full variable domain is DAGVTQSPTHLIKTRGQQVTLRCSPKSGHDTVSWYQQALGQGPQFIFQYYEEEERQRGNFPDRFSGHQFPNYSSELNVNALLLGDSALYLCASSFSGTSYEQYFGPGTRLTVT.

The chain recombines TRBV27 with TRBJ2-1, with D perhaps TRBD1 (5 bases). The CDR3 is 14 residues long. V gave up 4 bases and J gave up 0 bases, with 7 bases separating them. Germline CDR1 and CDR2: MNHEY and SMNVEV (reference sequence). DNA of the CDR3: TGTGCCAGCAGTTGGGGCGACTCCTACAATGAGCAGTTCTTC. It translates to CASSWGDSYNEQFF.

The table lists this clone with a few counts. The J gene is TRBJ2-7, the V gene TRBV19, with 12 bases identical to TRBD2. The CDR3 has 15 residues. Trimming cost V 7 bases and J 5 bases; bases outside gene matches: 9. Germline V gene lookup returns CDR1 LNHDA and CDR2 SQIVND (reference sequence). The CDR3 coding sequence is TGTGCCAGTACCCCGACTAGCGGGAGAACCCACGAGCAGTACTTC. It yields the protein CASTPTSGRTHEQYF.

In its sample, this clone ranks as medium-sized. The chain links TRBV6-2 or TRBV6-3 to TRBJ1-1, with D perhaps TRBD1 (6 bases). Germline CDR1 and CDR2: MNHEY and SVGEGT. Trimming removed 11 bases from V and 3 bases from J, with 16 bases in between. This CDR3 spans 13 amino acids. CDR3 DNA: TGTGCCTCCAGTGACAGGCTCGACACTGAAGCTTTCTTT. The encoded protein is CASSDRLDTEAFF.

This clone is classed as medium-sized. The V gene is TRBV6-6, the J gene TRBJ2-3; D gene unclear. Germline CDR1 MNHNY, CDR2 SVGAGI (reference sequence). Between the trimmed V and J ends, which lost 2 bases and 2 bases, there was a span of 11 bases. The CDR3 sequence is 15 residues long. In DNA form, the CDR3 reads TGTGCCAGCAGTTACGGGCAGTTACTCACAGATACGCAGTATTTT. Its translation is CASSYGQLLTDTQYF.

The rearrangement joins TRBV7-2 to TRBJ2-7; maybe TRBD2 (6 bases). CDR1 SGHTA and CDR2 FQGNSA come from the germline V gene. This CDR3 has 14 amino acids. V lost 3 bases and J 2 bases, leaving 11 bases between the germline ends. CDR3 nucleotide sequence: TGTGCCAGCAGCTTGAGACTAGAGACCTACGAGCAGTACTTC. Amino acids: CASSLRLETYEQYF.

This clone was detected ten times or more. The chain combines TRBV20-1 with TRBJ2-3; D perhaps matches TRBD2 (6 bases). The CDR3 is made up of 15 amino acids. The V and J ends lost 6 bases and 8 bases respectively, with 24 bases between them. In germline, CDR1 is DFQATT, CDR2 SNEGSKA (reference sequence). CDR3 nucleotide sequence: TGCAGTGCCCTACCCGGGACTTCTACGCGGGGTACGCAGTATTTT. It translates to CSALPGTSTRGTQYF.

The chain couples TRBV20-1 to TRBJ2-7, with 13 nucleotides matching TRBD2. Germline V lookup: CDR1 DFQATT, CDR2 SNEGSKA (reference sequence). The length of the CDR3 is 18 residues. J was trimmed by 1 base and V by 0 bases; bases with no gene match: 9. CDR3 bases: TGCAGTGCTAGAGATAGGACTAGCGGGAGTTTACCTTCCTACGAGCAGTACTTC. This gives the protein CSARDRTSGSLPSYEQYF.

V usage is TRBV11-1 and J usage is TRBJ2-6; 7 nucleotides line up with TRBD1. Losses at the gene ends were 5 bases for V and 1 base for J; bases not matched to a gene: 2. The germline CDR1 and CDR2 sequences are SGHAT and FQDESV (reference sequence). This CDR3 has 15 residues. CDR3 amino acids: CASSAGGSGANVLTF. DNA of the CDR3: TGTGCCAGCAGCGCAGGGGGATCTGGGGCCAACGTCCTGACTTTC.

This clone was seen many times. The chain joins TRBV20-1 to TRBJ2-5; D remains ambiguous. With 7 bases removed from V and 3 bases from J, the gap between germline ends came to 9 bases. This CDR3 spans 11 amino acids. Germline V gene lookup returns CDR1 DFQATT and CDR2 SNEGSKA (reference sequence). In nucleotides, the CDR3 is TGCAGTGTTCCCAGAAAAGAGACCCAGTACTTC. Translation: CSVPRKETQYF.

This clone was counted once. The chain carries TRBV5-6 and TRBJ2-5, with D hard to call. Germline V CDR1 and CDR2: SGHDT, YYEEEE. The CDR3 loop spans 14 amino acids. V was cut by 6 bases and J by 3 bases, with 15 bases left in between. The CDR3 nucleotides are TGTGCCAGCATCTTCAAATGCCTTAAAGAGACCCAGTACTTC. This sequence encodes CASIFKCLKETQYF. The full variable domain, its missing parts supplied by reference TRBV5-6 and TRBJ2-5, is DAGVTQSPTHLIKTRGQQVTLRCSPKSGHDTVSWYQQALGQGPQFIFQYYEEEERQRGNFPDRFSGHQFPNYSSELNVNALLLGDSALYLCASIFKCLKETQYFGPGTRLLVL.

This clone was seen many times. The chain couples TRBV30 to TRBJ2-1, with 11 bases aligning to TRBD2. V lost 3 bases, J lost 3 bases, and 4 bases stayed unmatched. There are 15 residues in the CDR3. Germline values: CDR1 GTSNPN, CDR2 SVGIG (reference sequence). In nucleotides, the CDR3 is TGTGCCTGGAGCGGTAGCGGGAGGGACTACAATGAGCAGTTCTTC. Encoded protein: CAWSGSGRDYNEQFF.

This chain uses TRBV27 with TRBJ2-3; no definite D call. CDR1 and CDR2 (germline): MNHEY, SMNVEV (reference sequence). The CDR3 contains 14 residues. Trimming took off 6 bases at V and 8 bases at J, with 18 bases between the two ends. In nucleotides, the CDR3 is TGTGCCAGCAGGCGCCCGGGTCCGGGCGGTACGCAGTATTTT. The encoded protein is CASRRPGPGGTQYF.

This clone was observed at least ten times. The chain couples TRBV25-1 to TRBJ1-2; TRBD1 is a possible D gene (5 bases). Germline values: CDR1 MGHDK, CDR2 SYGVNS. Trimming cost V 2 bases and J 10 bases, with 20 bases left between them. The CDR3 contains 15 residues. CDR3 in DNA: TGTGCCAGCAGTGAACCCGGTGGGGCCCGCGAATCCTACACCTTC. It is translated as CASSEPGGARESYTF.

This clone has at least ten counts. The CDR3 here is CASSQGRSRDTQYF. As DNA, the CDR3 is TGCGCCAGCAGCCAAGGGCGGAGTCGGGATACGCAGTATTTT. V is TRBV4-1 and J is TRBJ2-3; D gene uncertain. Trimming removed 1 base at V and 6 bases at J, with 11 bases between. CDR1 MGHRA and CDR2 YSYEKL come from the germline V gene. The CDR3 has 14 residues.

This clone was observed a handful of times. The rearrangement joins TRBV6-2 or TRBV6-3 to TRBJ2-1; 9 bases match TRBD1. CDR3 length: 16 residues. V shed 2 bases, J shed 2 bases, and the junction held 4 bases outside the gene matches. CDR1 is MNHEY, CDR2 SVGEGT, per germline. The chain's CDR3 is CASSYNRGRTYNEQFF. The DNA of the CDR3 is TGTGCCAGCAGTTACAACAGGGGGCGAACCTACAATGAGCAGTTCTTC.

This clone was detected many times. At the DNA level, this CDR3 is encoded by other sequences in the same sample as well. J is TRBJ2-6 and V is TRBV20-1; D is unresolved. Looked up from germline, CDR1 is DFQATT and CDR2 is SNEGSKA (reference sequence). The CDR3 runs 12 residues. Trimming took 6 bases from V and 0 from J, leaving 3 bases between them. The CDR3 reads CSAPSGANVLTF. The CDR3 nucleotides are TGCAGTGCCCCCTCTGGGGCCAACGTCCTGACTTTC.

This clone was found many times. The rearrangement joins TRBV7-8 to TRBJ2-1; 7 nucleotides line up with TRBD2. CDR3 size: 14 residues. Trimming at V came to 3 bases and at J to 4 bases, leaving 3 bases not matched to a gene. Germline-derived CDR1 and CDR2 are SGHVS and FQNEAQ. In DNA form, the CDR3 reads TGTGCCAGCAGCTTGGGGGGGGTTTACAATGAGCAGTTCTTC. It yields the protein CASSLGGVYNEQFF.